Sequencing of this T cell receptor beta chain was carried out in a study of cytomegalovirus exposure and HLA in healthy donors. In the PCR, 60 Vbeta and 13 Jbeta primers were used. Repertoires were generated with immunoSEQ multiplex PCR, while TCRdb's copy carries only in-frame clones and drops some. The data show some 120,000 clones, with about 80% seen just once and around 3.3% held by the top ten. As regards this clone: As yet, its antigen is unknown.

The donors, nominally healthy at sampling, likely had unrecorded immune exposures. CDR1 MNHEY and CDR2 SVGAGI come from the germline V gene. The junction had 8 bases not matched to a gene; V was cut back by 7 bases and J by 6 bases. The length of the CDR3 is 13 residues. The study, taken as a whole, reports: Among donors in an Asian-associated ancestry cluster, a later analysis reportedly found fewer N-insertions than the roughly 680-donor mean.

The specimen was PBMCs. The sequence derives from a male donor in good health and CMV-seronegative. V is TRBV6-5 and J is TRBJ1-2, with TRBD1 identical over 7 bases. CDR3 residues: CASTRDSLNGYTF. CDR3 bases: TGTGCCAGCACCCGGGACAGTTTGAATGGCTACACCTTC.